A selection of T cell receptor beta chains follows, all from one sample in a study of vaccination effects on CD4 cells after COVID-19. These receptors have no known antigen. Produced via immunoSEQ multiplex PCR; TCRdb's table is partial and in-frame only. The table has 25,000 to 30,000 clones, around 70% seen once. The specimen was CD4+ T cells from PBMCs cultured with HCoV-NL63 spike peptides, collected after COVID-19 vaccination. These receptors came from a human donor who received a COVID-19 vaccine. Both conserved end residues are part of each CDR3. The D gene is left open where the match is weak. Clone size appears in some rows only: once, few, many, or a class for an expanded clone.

DNA: TGTGCCAGCAGCCAAGCGGGCGGAGAGACCCAGTACTTC
CDR3: CASSQAGGETQYF
D: -
size: -
J: TRBJ2-5
V: TRBV3-1/TRBV3-2

DNA: TGTGCCAGCAGTTTTCCCCCCCCGCAGGGGGCTAGGGAAGGAAAACTGTTTTTT
CDR3: CASSFPPPQGAREGKLFF
D: TRBD1
size: -
J: TRBJ1-4
V: TRBV28

DNA: TGTGCCAGCAGCCAACAACAGGGAAGAACTGAAGCTTTCTTT
CDR3: CASSQQQGRTEAFF
D: -
size: few
J: TRBJ1-1
V: TRBV3-1/TRBV3-2

DNA: TGTGCCAGCAGATCGGCAGGGGGGAACTCTGGGGCCAACGTCCTGACTTTC
CDR3: CASRSAGGNSGANVLTF
D: -
size: -
J: TRBJ2-6
V: TRBV2

DNA: TGTGCCAGCAGCAGAGGGCGGAATGAGCAGTTCTTC
CDR3: CASSRGRNEQFF
D: -
size: -
J: TRBJ2-1
V: TRBV12-3/TRBV12-4

DNA: TGTGCCAGCAGTGAGCGAGATACGCAGTATTTT
CDR3: CASSERDTQYF
D: -
size: -
J: TRBJ2-3
V: TRBV2

DNA: TGTGCCAGCAGCCTTACAGGGGGCGGGAATCAGCCCCAGCATTTT
CDR3: CASSLTGGGNQPQHF
D: TRBD1
size: -
J: TRBJ1-5
V: TRBV11-2

DNA: TGCGCCAGCAGCGGGGGGGTCAGGGCGACCCTCCAGGAGCAGTACTTC
CDR3: CASSGGVRATLQEQYF
D: TRBD2
size: -
J: TRBJ2-7
V: TRBV5-1

DNA: TGTGCCAGCACCCAAGGGCAGCAGATAAATTCACCCCTCCACTTT
CDR3: CASTQGQQINSPLHF
D: -
size: -
J: TRBJ1-6
V: TRBV6-5

DNA: TGTGCCAGCAAGGACAGGGAGACTGAAGCTTTCTTT
CDR3: CASKDRETEAFF
D: TRBD1
size: few
J: TRBJ1-1
V: TRBV10-3

DNA: TGTGCCAGCAGTAAACAGGAAATCAATCAGCCCCAGCATTTT
CDR3: CASSKQEINQPQHF
D: -
size: few
J: TRBJ1-5
V: TRBV6-6

DNA: TGCAGCGTTGGGAGGGCAGGCTATGGCTACACCTTC
CDR3: CSVGRAGYGYTF
D: -
size: -
J: TRBJ1-2
V: TRBV29-1

DNA: TGTGCCAGTAGTATGTGGTCCACGAACACCGGGGAGCTGTTTTTT
CDR3: CASSMWSTNTGELFF
D: -
size: few
J: TRBJ2-2
V: TRBV19

DNA: TGCGCCAGCAGCCCCTCGGGGCCCCGAGGGAACACTGAAGCTTTCTTT
CDR3: CASSPSGPRGNTEAFF
D: -
size: -
J: TRBJ1-1
V: TRBV5-1

DNA: TGTGCCAGCAGCCCGCTCAGGACGTCTCACTCTGGGGCCAACGTCCTGACTTTC
CDR3: CASSPLRTSHSGANVLTF
D: -
size: -
J: TRBJ2-6
V: TRBV3-1/TRBV3-2

DNA: TGTGCCAGCAGTGCCAGACAGGGGAGTTTACAAGAGACCCAGTACTTC
CDR3: CASSARQGSLQETQYF
D: TRBD1
size: -
J: TRBJ2-5
V: TRBV2